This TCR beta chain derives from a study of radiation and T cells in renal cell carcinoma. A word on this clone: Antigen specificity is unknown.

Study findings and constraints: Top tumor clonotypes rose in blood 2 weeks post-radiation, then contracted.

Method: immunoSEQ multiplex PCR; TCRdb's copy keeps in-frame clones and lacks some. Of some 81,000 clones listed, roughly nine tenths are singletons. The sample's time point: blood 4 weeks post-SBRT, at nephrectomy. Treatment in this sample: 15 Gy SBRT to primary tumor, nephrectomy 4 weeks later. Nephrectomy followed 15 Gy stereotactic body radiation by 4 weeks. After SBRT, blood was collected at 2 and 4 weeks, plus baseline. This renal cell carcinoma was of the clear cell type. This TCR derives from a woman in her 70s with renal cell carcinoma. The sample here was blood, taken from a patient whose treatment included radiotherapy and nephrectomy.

As DNA, the CDR3 is TGTGCCAGCAGCACGTTCTCCCCCAGGGGGCTAGCGGTGAACACCGGGGAGCTGTTTTTT. Translation gives CASSTFSPRGLAVNTGELFF. This chain joins TRBV4-2 and TRBJ2-2; the D gene is possibly TRBD1 (8 bases). V lost 5 bases, J lost 1 base, and 26 bases lay in between. The CDR3 is 20 residues long. CDR1 is LGHNA, CDR2 YNFKEQ, per germline.